These 14 T cell receptor beta chains were all obtained from the same sample, sequenced in a study of T cells in Graves' hyperthyroidism and ophthalmopathy. Using RNA transcripts as the source, TCR beta CDR3 regions were amplified. TCR CDR3 underwent first-round RT-PCR with the HTBI primer set. Each CDR3 protein is one row after TCRdb ran MiXCR on the multiplex PCR reads. The data contain roughly 250,000 distinct CDR3 sequences, roughly 20% of them singletons. Sequenced sample: blood. The receptor set was obtained from a young man with Graves' ophthalmopathy.

V gene TRBV10-3 combines with J gene TRBJ2-5, with D perhaps matching TRBD2 (6 bases). The CDR3 is 15 residues long. Germline assignment: CDR1 ENHRY and CDR2 SYGVKD. V shed 4 bases and J shed 2 bases, with 14 bases lying between them. The CDR3 region is CAISAGSGVQETQYF. In DNA, the CDR3 is TGTGCCATCAGTGCCGGTTCGGGAGTTCAAGAGACCCAGTACTTC.

This sequence joins TRBV6-5 and TRBJ1-5; no reliable D call. The ends were cut back, 2 bases at V and 6 bases at J, with 14 bases in the middle. CDR1 is MNHEY, CDR2 SVGAGI, per germline. The CDR3 covers 15 residues. The CDR3 reads CASSYMRGLGQPQHF. CDR3 sequence (DNA): TGTGCCAGCAGTTACATGCGGGGTCTGGGTCAGCCCCAGCATTTT.

This clonotype was counted at least ten times. This chain connects TRBV5-1 to TRBJ1-4; 7 nucleotides line up with TRBD1. The V and J ends lost 4 bases and 5 bases, in that order; junction bases with no gene match: 5. CDR1 is SGHRS, CDR2 YFSETQ, per germline. The CDR3 loop spans 14 amino acids. The CDR3 sequence is CASSLGQRNEKLFF. The CDR3 region has the DNA TGCGCCAGCAGCCTGGGACAGAGAAATGAAAAACTGTTTTTT. Full variable domain (missing parts from reference TRBV5-1 and TRBJ1-4): KAGVTQTPRYLIKTRGQQVTLSCSPISGHRSVSWYQQTPGQGLQFLFEYFSETQRNKGNFPGRFSGRQFSNSRSEMNVSTLELGDSALYLCASSLGQRNEKLFFGSGTQLSVL.

This clonotype was observed many times. The chain links TRBV28 to TRBJ1-1; D gene unclear. Germline V gene data show CDR1 as MDHEN and CDR2 as SYDVKM. With 4 bases removed from V and 4 bases from J, the gap between germline ends came to 13 bases. This CDR3 comprises 14 residues. The CDR3 DNA reads TGTGCCAGCAGTTCACTAGACGGATCCACTGAAGCTTTCTTT. Protein product: CASSSLDGSTEAFF.

On this clonotype: Possible read error: a much larger clone is one base away. The chain links TRBV5-1 to TRBJ2-7; D remains unclear. The CDR3 runs to 12 residues. Trimming left V 1 base short and J 5 bases short, with 7 bases between. CDR1 and CDR2 (germline): SGHRS, YFSETQ. CDR3 coding DNA: TGCGCCAGCAGCTTGTGGGGTGACGAGCAGTACTTC. This encodes CASSLWGDEQYF.

The chain has TRBV27 and TRBJ1-1, with 7 nucleotides matching TRBD1. V lost 2 bases to trimming and J lost 0 bases; unmatched junction nucleotides: 6. The length of the CDR3 is 16 residues. The germline gives CDR1 MNHEY, CDR2 SMNVEV (reference sequence). The CDR3 bases are TGTGCCAGCAGTTTAACTGGGACAGTATTGAACACTGAAGCTTTCTTT. This translates into CASSLTGTVLNTEAFF.

The chain carries TRBV9 and TRBJ2-1; 10 bases fit TRBD2. Per germline, CDR1 SGDLS and CDR2 YYNGEE. With V trimmed by 5 bases and J by 2 bases, 13 bases remained unmatched. There are 18 residues in the CDR3. The CDR3 DNA follows: TGTGCCAGCAGTTTATCCAAGTCACTAGCGGGGCCCTACAATGAGCAGTTCTTC. Its translation: CASSLSKSLAGPYNEQFF.

This clonotype has a count of ten or more. The chain couples TRBV28 to TRBJ2-7, with TRBD1 as a possible D gene (5 bases). The CDR3 sequence is 13 residues long. Trimming took off 7 bases at V and 6 bases at J, with 16 bases between the two ends. The germline V gene encodes CDR1 MDHEN and CDR2 SYDVKM. This CDR3 reads CASNGRARFEQYF. In DNA form, the CDR3 reads TGTGCCAGCAATGGCAGGGCAAGGTTCGAGCAGTACTTC.

This clonotype occurred many times. This sequence joins TRBV12-3 or TRBV12-4 and TRBJ1-1, with D hard to call. This CDR3 is built from 13 residues. V was pared by 5 bases and J by 3 bases, with 10 bases between. CDR3 region: CASSLAGYTEAFF. For the CDR3, the DNA is TGTGCCAGCAGTCTGGCAGGCTACACTGAAGCTTTCTTT.

This clonotype was seen only a few times. The genes are TRBV7-2 and TRBJ1-1; D perhaps matches TRBD1 (6 bases). Deletions cut 5 bases from V and 4 bases from J, with 17 bases between. Germline CDR1 is SGHTA and CDR2 is FQGNSA. CDR3 length: 15 amino acids. In DNA, the CDR3 is TGTGCCAGCAGCAGAGACGGGTGGGGGGCCACTGAAGCTTTCTTT. Translated: CASSRDGWGATEAFF.

For this clonotype: A much larger clone differs from this one at a single base, so this may be a read error. The chain uses TRBV6-5 and TRBJ2-3, with D possibly matching TRBD2 (5 bases). The CDR3 loop spans 16 amino acids. Looked up from germline, CDR1 is MNHEY and CDR2 is SVGAGI. V lost 0 bases and J 0 bases, leaving 10 bases between the germline ends. The DNA of the CDR3 is TGTGCCAGCAGTTACTCGGTCAGGACTAGCACAGATACGCAGTATTTT. This codes for CASSYSVRTSTDTQYF.

For this clonotype: This could be a read error, since a much larger clone is one nucleotide away. The V gene is TRBV6-2 or TRBV6-3, the J gene TRBJ2-5, with TRBD1 matching over 11 bases. Germline V gives CDR1 MNHEY, CDR2 SVGEGT. This CDR3 comprises 16 residues. The ends lost 6 bases at V and 7 bases at J; junction bases unmatched: 13. For the CDR3, the DNA is TGTGCCAGCAGCTTAGCCGGGACAGGGGGGAGGGGGACCCAGTACTTC. Its protein is CASSLAGTGGRGTQYF.

The DNA of the CDR3 is TGTGCCAGTAGTCCGGGGGCGTGGGAGACCCAGTACTTC. Translated, it gives CASSPGAWETQYF. This chain uses TRBV19 with TRBJ2-5, with D tentatively TRBD1 or TRBD2 (6 bases each). This CDR3 region has 13 residues. V lost 5 bases and J lost 5, with 12 bases in between. The germline gives CDR1 LNHDA, CDR2 SQIVND (reference sequence).

The chain couples TRBV5-1 to TRBJ2-5, with 10 positions matching TRBD2. The CDR3 has 14 amino acids. With V trimmed by 7 bases and J by 5 bases, 8 bases remained unmatched. The germline V gene has CDR1 SGHRS and CDR2 YFSETQ. The CDR3: CASGASGRGETQYF. For the CDR3, the DNA is TGCGCCAGCGGTGCTAGCGGGAGAGGGGAGACCCAGTACTTC.